This T cell receptor beta chain was obtained from a study of T cell clonality in common variable immunodeficiency. This clone was counted at least ten times. Read sequence stops 3 residues before the CDR3 end, and the germline J gene provides the missing end. Both groups were predominantly of Caucasian heritage. V lost 6 bases to trimming and J lost 2 bases; unmatched junction nucleotides: 5. Germline-derived CDR1 and CDR2 are SNHLY and FYNNEI. The CDR3 covers 14 residues. Repertoires were generated with immunoSEQ multiplex PCR, while TCRdb's copy carries only in-frame clones and drops some. The sample includes more than 35,000 clones, none of them occurring once.

V and J are TRBV2 and TRBJ1-2; 8 bases fit TRBD1. The TCR comes from a person between 18 and 75 years old in good health. Material: peripheral blood mononuclear cells. The DNA read from the CDR3 is TGTGCCAGCAGGGACAGGGTTTCGAACTATGGC. This sequence encodes CASRDRVSNYG. The full CDR3 reads CASRDRVSNYGYTF. Full variable domain (missing parts from reference TRBV2 and TRBJ1-2): EPEVTQTPSHQVTQMGQEVILRCVPISNHLYFYWYRQILGQKVEFLVSFYNNEISEKSEIFDDQFSVERPDGSNFTLKIRSTKLEDSAMYFCASRDRVSNYGYTFGSGTRLTVV.